What follows is one T cell receptor beta chain and its context. Its antigen is unidentified. This sample is part of a study of graft-versus-host responses after intestinal transplantation. Sequencing used immunoSEQ multiplex PCR; TCRdb keeps in-frame clones, though not all of them. Of some 90,000 clones in the sample, 90% were seen once. V lost 6 bases and J lost 6; bases outside the gene matches: 8. Looked up from germline, CDR1 is WSHSY and CDR2 is SAAADI. The CDR3 spans 14 residues. The sample consisted of unstimulated CD4+ T cells sorted from spleen or lymph node cells, taken before intestinal transplant. This sequence originates from a human donor who received an intestinal transplant. The chain recombines TRBV10-2 with TRBJ1-2; 9 bases are a match to TRBD1. CDR3: CASSRDRVSNGYTF. CDR3 DNA sequence: TGCGCCAGCAGCCGGGACAGGGTTTCGAATGGCTACACCTTC.